The rows below give T cell receptor beta chains drawn from one sample of a study of blood T cell repertoires in COVID-19. Libraries were prepared by immunoSEQ multiplex PCR; TCRdb keeps only in-frame clonotypes and omits some of them. The sample records fewer than 110,000 clones, 88% being singletons. Sequenced: peripheral blood. Source of these receptors: a man aged 45-65 years with active or convalescent COVID-19. Each CDR3 is given without its conserved first and last residue.

TRBV30,AWRRTNQLY
TRBV10-3,AISGLAGDFYEQY
TRBV7-9,ASSLGPSGRTYEQY
TRBV5-1,ASSLGLQETQY
TRBV13,ASTQTGVGYT
TRBV2,ASSERTGNQPQH
TRBV7-2,ASSLVGLAGGRNEQF
TRBV12-3/TRBV12-4,ASSLGRETQY
TRBV27,ASSYLGGTNTGELF
TRBV7-9,ASSSTSANEQF
TRBV20-1,SAIGGGTQY
TRBV5-6,ASSLGDSRHLNTEAF
TRBV11-2,ASSPIKREGSYEQY
TRBV5-1,ASSGRDRGTGTSGGTYNEQF
TRBV27,ASSLRTGRGVNTEAF
TRBV7-9,ASGRPNYGYT
TRBV15,ATSRDKDSGRVPDTQY
TRBV29-1,SVLGQGARNTEAF
TRBV28,ASSFWSGNQPQH
TRBV4-1,ASSQAADEAF
TRBV5-6,ASSLGPGGHSSTDTQY
TRBV29-1,STPGQTNTEAF
TRBV6-4,ASSLGQGAHNEQF
TRBV19,ASSIGTAYEQY
TRBV9,ASSPGGNEQF
TRBV4-2,ASSQLSSSYNEQF
TRBV11-2,ASSLFRLGQGGTDTQY
TRBV3-1/TRBV3-2,ASSQYSGESNIQY
TRBV29-1,SVENGGYGYT
TRBV10-3,AISDPGIEQY
TRBV9,ASSAPQAGANYNEQF
TRBV13,ASSFGSGNPQH
TRBV6-5,ASSYSRTGLNEQF
TRBV28,ASSPGSGLGYT